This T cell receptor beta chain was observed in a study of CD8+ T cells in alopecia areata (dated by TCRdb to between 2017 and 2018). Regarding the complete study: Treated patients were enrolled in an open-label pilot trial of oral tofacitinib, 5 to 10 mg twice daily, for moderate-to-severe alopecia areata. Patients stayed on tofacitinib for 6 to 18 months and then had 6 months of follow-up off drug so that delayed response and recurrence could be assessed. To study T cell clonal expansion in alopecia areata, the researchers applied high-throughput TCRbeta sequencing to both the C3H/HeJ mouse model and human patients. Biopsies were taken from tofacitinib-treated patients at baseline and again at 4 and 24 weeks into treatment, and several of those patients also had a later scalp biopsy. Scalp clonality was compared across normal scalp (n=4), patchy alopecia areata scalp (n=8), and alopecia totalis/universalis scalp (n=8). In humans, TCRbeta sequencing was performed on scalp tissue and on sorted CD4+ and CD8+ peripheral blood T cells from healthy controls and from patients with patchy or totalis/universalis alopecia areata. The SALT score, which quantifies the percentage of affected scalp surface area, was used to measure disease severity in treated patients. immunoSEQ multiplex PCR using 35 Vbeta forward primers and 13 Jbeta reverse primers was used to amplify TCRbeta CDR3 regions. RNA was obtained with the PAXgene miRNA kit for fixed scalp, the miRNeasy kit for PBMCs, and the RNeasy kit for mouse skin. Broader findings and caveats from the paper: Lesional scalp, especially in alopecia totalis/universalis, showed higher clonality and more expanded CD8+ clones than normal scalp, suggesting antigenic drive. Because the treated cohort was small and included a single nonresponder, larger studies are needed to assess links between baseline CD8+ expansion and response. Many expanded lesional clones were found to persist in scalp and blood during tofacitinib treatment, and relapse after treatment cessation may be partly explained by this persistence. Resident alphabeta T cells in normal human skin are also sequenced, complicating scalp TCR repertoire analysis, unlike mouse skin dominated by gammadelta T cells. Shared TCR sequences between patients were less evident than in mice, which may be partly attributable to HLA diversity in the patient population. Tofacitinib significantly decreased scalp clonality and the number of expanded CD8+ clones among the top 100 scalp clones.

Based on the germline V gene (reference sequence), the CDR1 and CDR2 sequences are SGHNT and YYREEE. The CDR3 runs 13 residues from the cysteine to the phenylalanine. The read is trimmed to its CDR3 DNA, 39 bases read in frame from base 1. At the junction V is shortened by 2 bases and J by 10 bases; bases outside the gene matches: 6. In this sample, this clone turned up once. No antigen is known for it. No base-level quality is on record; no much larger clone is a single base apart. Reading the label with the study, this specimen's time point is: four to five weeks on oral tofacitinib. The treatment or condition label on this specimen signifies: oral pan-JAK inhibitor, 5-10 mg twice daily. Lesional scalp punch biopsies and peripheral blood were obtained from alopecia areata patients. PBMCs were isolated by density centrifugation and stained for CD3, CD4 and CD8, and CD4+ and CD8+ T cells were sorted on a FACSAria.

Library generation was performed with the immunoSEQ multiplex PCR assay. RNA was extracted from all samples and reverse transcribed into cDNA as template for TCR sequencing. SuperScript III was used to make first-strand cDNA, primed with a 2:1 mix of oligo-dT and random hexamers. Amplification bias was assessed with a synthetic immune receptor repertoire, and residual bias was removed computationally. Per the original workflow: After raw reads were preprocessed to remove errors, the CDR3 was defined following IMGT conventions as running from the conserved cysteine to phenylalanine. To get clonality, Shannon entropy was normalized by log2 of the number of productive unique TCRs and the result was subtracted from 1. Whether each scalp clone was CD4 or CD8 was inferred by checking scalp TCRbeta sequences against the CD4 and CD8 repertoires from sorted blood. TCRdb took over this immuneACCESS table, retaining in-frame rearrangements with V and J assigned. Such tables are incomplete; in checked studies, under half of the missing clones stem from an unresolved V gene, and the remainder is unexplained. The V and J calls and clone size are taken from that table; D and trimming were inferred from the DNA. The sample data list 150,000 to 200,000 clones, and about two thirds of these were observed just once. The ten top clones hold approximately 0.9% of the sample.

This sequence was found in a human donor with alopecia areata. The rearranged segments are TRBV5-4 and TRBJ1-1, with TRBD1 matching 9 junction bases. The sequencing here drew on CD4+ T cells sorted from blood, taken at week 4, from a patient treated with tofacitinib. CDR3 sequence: CASSFRTGERAFF. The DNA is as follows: TGTGCCAGCAGCTTTAGGACAGGGGAGCGAGCTTTCTTT.